This TCR beta chain was captured in a study of beta chain features in type 1 diabetes. General study findings and limits: Patients with Type 1 diabetes showed moderately but significantly shorter TCRB CDR3s in all four CD4+ subsets.

A single heparinised blood sample, averaging about 120 mL, was obtained per donor. Remarks on this clone: Antigen: not known. The identical CDR3 is also encoded by other nucleotide sequences in the sample.

Expressed TCRB transcripts were sequenced because the isolated RNA had all been reverse transcribed beforehand. TCRdb's copy holds only in-frame clones and misses some; the assay was immunoSEQ multiplex PCR. The repertoire includes hundreds of thousands of clones, more than 13% of them detected once, and 0.035% to 0.04% sits in the top ten. Germline V gene lookup returns CDR1 MNHEY and CDR2 SVGAGI. This CDR3 is built from 15 residues. The V gene end was trimmed by 0 bases and the J gene end by 3 bases; junction bases not matched to a gene: 4. The sample consisted of naive CD4+ T cells from blood. The V call is TRBV6-5, the J call TRBJ2-7, with 8 nucleotides matching TRBD2. This TCR was recovered from a man aged 18 to 29 with type 1 diabetes. The CDR3 spells CASSYSRAGGYEQYF. The CDR3 coding sequence is TGTGCCAGCAGTTACTCGAGGGCGGGAGGCTACGAGCAGTACTTC.